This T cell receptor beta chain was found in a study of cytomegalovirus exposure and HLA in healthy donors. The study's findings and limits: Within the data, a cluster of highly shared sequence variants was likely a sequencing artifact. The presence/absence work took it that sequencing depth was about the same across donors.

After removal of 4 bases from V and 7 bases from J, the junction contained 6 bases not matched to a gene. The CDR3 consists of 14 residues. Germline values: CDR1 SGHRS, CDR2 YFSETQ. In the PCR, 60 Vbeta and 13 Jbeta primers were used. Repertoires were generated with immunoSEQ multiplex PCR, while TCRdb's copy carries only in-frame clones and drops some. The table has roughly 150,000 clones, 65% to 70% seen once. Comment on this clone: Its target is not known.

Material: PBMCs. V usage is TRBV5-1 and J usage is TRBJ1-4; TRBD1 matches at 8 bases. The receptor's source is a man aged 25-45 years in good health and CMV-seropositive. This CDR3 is CASSPGQEGEKLFF. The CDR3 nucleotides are TGCGCCAGCAGCCCGGGACAGGAGGGTGAAAAACTGTTTTTT.